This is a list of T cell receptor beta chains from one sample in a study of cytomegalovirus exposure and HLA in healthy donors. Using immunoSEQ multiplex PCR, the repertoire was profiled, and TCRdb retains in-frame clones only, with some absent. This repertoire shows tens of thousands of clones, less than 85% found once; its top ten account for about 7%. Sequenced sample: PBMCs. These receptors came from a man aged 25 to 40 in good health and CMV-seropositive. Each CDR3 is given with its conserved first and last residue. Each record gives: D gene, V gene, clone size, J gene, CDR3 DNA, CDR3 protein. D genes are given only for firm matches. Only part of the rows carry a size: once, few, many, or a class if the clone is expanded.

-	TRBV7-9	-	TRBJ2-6	TGTGCCAGCAGCCCTTTTCTAGATTCTGGGGCCAACGTCCTGACTTTC	CASSPFLDSGANVLTF
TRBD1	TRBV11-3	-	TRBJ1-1	TGTGCCAGCAGCCCGGACAGGCGCACTGAAGCTTTCTTT	CASSPDRRTEAFF
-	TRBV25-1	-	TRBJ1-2	TGTGCCAGCAGTGAATACGGGACTGCCTATGGCTACACCTTC	CASSEYGTAYGYTF
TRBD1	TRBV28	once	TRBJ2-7	TGTGCCAGCAGCGGGGCAGGGGGCTCCTACGAGCAGTACTTC	CASSGAGGSYEQYF
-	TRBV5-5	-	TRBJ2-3	TGTGCCAGCAGCTTGAGAGAGGGTTCAAGCACAGATACGCAGTATTTT	CASSLREGSSTDTQYF
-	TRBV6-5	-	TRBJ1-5	TGTGCCAGCAGTTACTCCGGGGATCAGCCCCAGCATTTT	CASSYSGDQPQHF
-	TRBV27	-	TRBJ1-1	TGTGCCAGCAGTTTAATGTCACAGGGTACGAACACTGAAGCTTTCTTT	CASSLMSQGTNTEAFF
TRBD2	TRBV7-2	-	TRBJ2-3	TGTGCCAGCAGCTTGGGGTTTAGGACTAGCGGGGGGCCAGATACGCAGTATTTT	CASSLGFRTSGGPDTQYF
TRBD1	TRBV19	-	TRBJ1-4	TGTGCCAGTAGTACCCCCTGGGGGACAGGGAATGAAAAACTGTTTTTT	CASSTPWGTGNEKLFF
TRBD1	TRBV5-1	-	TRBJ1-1	TGCGCCAGCAGCCAGGGACAGGGGGACGGTAGTGGAGCTTTCTTT	CASSQGQGDGSGAFF
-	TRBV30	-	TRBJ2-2	TGTGCCTGGAGGGGCGGGGACGACACCGGGGAGCTGTTTTTT	CAWRGGDDTGELFF
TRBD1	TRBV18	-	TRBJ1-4	TGTGCCAGCTCACCACCGTATGGGGACAGGGGGCATGAAAAACTGTTTTTT	CASSPPYGDRGHEKLFF
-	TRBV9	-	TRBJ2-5	TGTGCCAGCAGCGTAGCAGGGGGGTACCAAGAGACCCAGTACTTC	CASSVAGGYQETQYF
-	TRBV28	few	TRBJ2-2	TGTGCCAGCAGTTTACCGGCAGGTAACACCGGGGAGCTGTTTTTT	CASSLPAGNTGELFF
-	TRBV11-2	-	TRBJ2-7	TGTGCCAGCAGCTTGGACAGTCTAAACTACGAGCAGTACTTC	CASSLDSLNYEQYF